This is a list of T cell receptor beta chains from one sample in a study of T cells expressing NK-cell markers. Using the 5' RACE reads, TCRdb records one entry per CDR3 protein without DNA. The ten top clones account for about 3.6%, within a sample of 550,000 or so distinct CDR3 sequences. Sequencing was performed on blood T cells: a sorted CD56 or NKG2C T cell subset, CD4+ or CD8+ T cells, or bulk PBMC T cells (not recorded which). These receptor sequences come from a man younger than 30 in good health. The CDR3 runs from the conserved cysteine through the conserved F or W.

TRBJ2-3 TRBV7-3 CASSLSPISGLYTDTQYF
TRBJ2-3 TRBV6-1 CASSGRTSGEADTQYF
TRBJ2-1 TRBV2 CASSRTGGQTSYNEQFF
TRBJ2-7 TRBV12-3/TRBV12-4 CASTQGVSYEQYF
TRBJ2-1 TRBV20-1 CSARSLAVPEQFF
TRBJ2-7 TRBV2 CASSLGVAGAMGEQYF
TRBJ2-1 TRBV20-1 CSAGQAGAISSYNEQFF
TRBJ2-1 TRBV29-1 CSVESYHEQFF
TRBJ2-5 TRBV15 CATSRDLGSQETQYF
TRBJ1-2 TRBV20-1 CSARTATNYGYTF
TRBJ2-2 TRBV12-3/TRBV12-4 CASSPSNTGELFF
TRBJ2-1 TRBV9 CASSPPPLFNEQFF
TRBJ1-1 TRBV27 CASSPPGHFLMNTEAFF
TRBJ1-5 TRBV6-5 CASSYSGKTNQPQHF
TRBJ2-1 TRBV11-2 CASRVWSNPDNEQFF
TRBJ2-1 TRBV7-2 CASSLASWAAAGYNEQFF
TRBJ2-2 TRBV12-3/TRBV12-4 CAGGPGGPHTGELFF
TRBJ2-4 TRBV20-1 CSARDTDIQYF
TRBJ2-1 TRBV20-1 CSARIPPGTSGTSSYNEQFF
TRBJ2-3 TRBV19 CASSTPSGRASSDTQYF
TRBJ2-3 TRBV5-5 CASTLDGADTQYF
TRBJ2-3 TRBV12-3/TRBV12-4 CAISFSGSTDTQYF
TRBJ2-5 TRBV29-1 CSVEESGAVAETQYF
TRBJ1-1 TRBV12-3/TRBV12-4 CASSYPMTGGNTEAFF
TRBJ2-1 TRBV20-1 CSARATDYNEQFF
TRBJ2-2 TRBV12-3/TRBV12-4 CASSRTGGLTGELFF
TRBJ2-7 TRBV20-1 CSAPLIRSGAASHEQYF